This passage covers 25 T cell receptor beta chains from one sample sequenced in a study of cytomegalovirus exposure and HLA in healthy donors. A multiplex PCR was run with 60 Vbeta primers and 13 Jbeta primers. Some clones are missing from TCRdb's copy, which holds only in-frame ones; the method was immunoSEQ multiplex PCR. Of under 300,000 clones in the sample, about 93% were seen once. Sequenced sample: PBMCs. The receptors stem from a girl aged 2 to 9 in good health and CMV-seronegative.

The genes are TRBV28 and TRBJ1-2; 9 nucleotides align to TRBD1. V shed 5 bases and J 5 bases; nucleotides not matched to a gene: 6. The CDR3 length is 14 residues. Germline V gene data show CDR1 as MDHEN and CDR2 as SYDVKM. This CDR3 is CASSAGTGLYGYTF. In nucleotides, the CDR3 is TGTGCCAGCAGTGCCGGGACAGGGCTTTATGGCTACACCTTC.

The chain employs TRBV7-2 and TRBJ2-5; D is possibly TRBD2 (6 bases). This CDR3 contains 14 residues. Deletions cut 1 base from V and 3 bases from J, with 9 bases between. Germline CDR1 SGHTA, CDR2 FQGNSA. The CDR3 region is CASSLETRKETQYF. CDR3 in DNA: TGTGCCAGCAGCTTAGAGACTAGAAAAGAGACCCAGTACTTC.

The rearrangement joins TRBV2 to TRBJ2-1; D is perhaps TRBD1 (6 bases). Germline V gene sequence: CDR1 SNHLY, CDR2 FYNNEI. V shed 6 bases and J shed 2 bases, with 17 bases lying between them. The CDR3 runs 16 residues. CDR3 sequence (DNA): TGTGCCAGCAGCTCTAGGGGGTCTCGGGCCTACAATGAGCAGTTCTTC. Its translation is CASSSRGSRAYNEQFF.

The rearrangement links TRBV28 to TRBJ2-5, with 12 bases that match TRBD2. The CDR3 spans 18 residues. Germline V gene data show CDR1 as MDHEN and CDR2 as SYDVKM. The V and J ends lost 3 bases and 0 bases, in that order; junction bases with no gene match: 8. The CDR3 protein is CASSFELAGGIDQETQYF. DNA for the CDR3: TGTGCCAGCAGTTTTGAACTAGCGGGGGGCATTGACCAAGAGACCCAGTACTTC.

The J gene is TRBJ2-5, the V gene TRBV7-2, with 7 bases lining up with TRBD1. CDR3 length: 16 residues. Per germline, CDR1 SGHTA and CDR2 FQGNSA. Trimming removed 3 bases from V and 10 bases from J; junction bases left unmatched: 17. CDR3 DNA: TGTGCCAGCAGCTTGTACGGGACAGATCCTCAGGTGGACCAGTACTTC. Translating it yields CASSLYGTDPQVDQYF. Complete variable domain (other parts from reference TRBV7-2 and TRBJ2-5): GAGVSQSPSNKVTEKGKDVELRCDPISGHTALYWYRQSLGQGLEFLIYFQGNSAPDKSGLPSDRFSAERTGGSVSTLTIQRTQQEDSAVYLCASSLYGTDPQVDQYFGPGTRLLVL.

This clone was recorded a few times. The chain uses TRBV5-1 and TRBJ2-1; 10 nucleotides match TRBD1. This CDR3 has 12 amino acids. V lost 7 bases, J lost 7 bases, and 2 bases stayed unmatched. Looked up from germline, CDR1 is SGHRS and CDR2 is YFSETQ. The CDR3 nucleotides read TGCGCCAGCGGGACAGGGGATAATGAGCAGTTCTTC. It translates to CASGTGDNEQFF.

This chain links TRBV7-8 with TRBJ1-1; D unclear. V was clipped by 7 bases and J by 0 bases, with 9 bases between them. This CDR3 has 13 residues. The germline V gene has CDR1 SGHVS and CDR2 FQNEAQ. The CDR3 DNA reads TGTGCCAGCAACCTTCAGTTGAACACTGAAGCTTTCTTT. Its protein product is CASNLQLNTEAFF.

The rearrangement joins TRBV28 to TRBJ2-1; possible D gene TRBD1, 6 bases. V lost 6 bases, J lost 10 bases, and 19 bases lay in between. Germline assignment: CDR1 MDHEN and CDR2 SYDVKM. This CDR3 spans 14 amino acids. CDR3 sequence: CASSPEDRPGEQFF. CDR3 nucleotides: TGTGCCAGCAGCCCCGAAGACAGGCCCGGAGAGCAGTTCTTC. Full variable domain (rest looked up from reference TRBV28 and TRBJ2-1): DVKVTQSSRYLVKRTGEKVFLECVQDMDHENMFWYRQDPGLGLRLIYFSYDVKMKEKGDIPEGYSVSREKKERFSLILESASTNQTSMYLCASSPEDRPGEQFFGPGTRLTVL.

The CDR3: CASSLLAVSYNEQFF. For the CDR3, the DNA is TGTGCCAGTAGCCTCCTAGCGGTTTCCTACAATGAGCAGTTCTTC. V and J are TRBV19 and TRBJ2-1, with 7 bases that match TRBD2. The CDR3 loop spans 15 amino acids. Losses at the gene ends were 6 bases for V and 1 base for J; bases not matched to a gene: 6. CDR1 is LNHDA, CDR2 SQIVND, per germline (reference sequence).

The chain joins TRBV30 to TRBJ2-3; unclear D gene. Deletions cut 2 bases from V and 1 base from J, with 10 bases between. The CDR3 consists of 14 residues. CDR1 GTSNPN and CDR2 SVGIG come from the germline V gene (reference sequence). DNA of the CDR3: TGTGCCTGGAGTATCCCGACTGGCACAGATACGCAGTATTTT. Amino acids: CAWSIPTGTDTQYF.

The table lists this clone with a count of one. This chain connects TRBV9 to TRBJ1-2, with 9 bases aligning to TRBD1. The germline V gene has CDR1 SGDLS and CDR2 YYNGEE. This CDR3 is built from 15 residues. The V gene end was trimmed by 0 bases and the J gene end by 2 bases; junction bases not matched to a gene: 2. The CDR3 DNA sequence: TGTGCCAGCAGCGTAGGAGGGACAGGGAACTATGGCTACACCTTC. Its protein product is CASSVGGTGNYGYTF.

The chain recombines TRBV5-5 with TRBJ2-5; D call uncertain. Germline loops: CDR1 SGHKS, CDR2 YYEKEE (reference sequence). The CDR3 has 12 amino acids. Trimming pared 4 bases from V and 1 base from J, leaving 5 bases between. CDR3 in DNA: TGTGCCAGCAGCCCGAGCCAAGAGACCCAGTACTTC. Residues: CASSPSQETQYF. Together with reference TRBV5-5 and TRBJ2-5, the CDR3 gives the full variable domain: DAGVTQSPTHLIKTRGQQVTLRCSPISGHKSVSWYQQVLGQGPQFIFQYYEKEERGRGNFPDRFSARQFPNYSSELNVNALLLGDSALYLCASSPSQETQYFGPGTRLLVL.

CDR3 coding DNA: TGTGCCAGCAGCTTAAAGGAGGGTACTGAAGCTTTCTTT. Its translation is CASSLKEGTEAFF. The chain has TRBV7-3 and TRBJ1-1, with D unresolved. V lost 1 base and J 5 bases, leaving 8 bases between the germline ends. This CDR3 contains 13 residues. CDR1 and CDR2 from the germline V gene are SGHTA and FQGTGA. The whole variable domain, remainder taken from reference TRBV7-3 and TRBJ1-1, is GAGVSQTPSNKVTEKGKYVELRCDPISGHTALYWYRQSLGQGPEFLIYFQGTGAADDSGLPNDRFFAVRPEGSVSTLKIQRTERGDSAVYLCASSLKEGTEAFFGQGTRLTVV.

This rearrangement joins TRBV7-6 to TRBJ2-1, with 9 bases that match TRBD2. V dropped 1 base and J dropped 7; count of bases not matched to a gene: 5. CDR3 length: 15 amino acids. CDR1 is SGHVS and CDR2 is FNYEAQ in the germline V gene. The CDR3 region is CASSLVAGVSNEQFF. The CDR3 coding sequence is TGTGCCAGCAGCTTAGTAGCGGGGGTTAGTAATGAGCAGTTCTTC.

The J gene is TRBJ2-5, the V gene TRBV9; D is ambiguous. The V and J ends lost 0 bases and 4 bases respectively, with 10 bases between them. This CDR3 region has 14 residues. CDR1 and CDR2 from the germline V gene are SGDLS and YYNGEE. DNA for the CDR3: TGTGCCAGCAGCGTAGGATGGCAGGTAGAGACCCAGTACTTC. Encoded protein: CASSVGWQVETQYF.

CDR3 in amino acids: CASSSGGAQPQHF. CDR3 DNA sequence: TGTGCCAGCAGCTCCGGGGGAGCCCAGCCCCAGCATTTT. The rearrangement uses TRBV7-9 and TRBJ1-5; TRBD1 might be the D (5 bases). Germline CDR1 is SEHNR and CDR2 is FQNEAQ (reference sequence). The CDR3 is 13 residues long. The V and J ends lost 4 bases and 7 bases respectively, with 11 bases between them.

This clone appeared a single time. The CDR3 DNA sequence: TGTGCCAGCAGCCTACAGGGGAATGAAAAACTGTTTTTT. Its protein product is CASSLQGNEKLFF. The chain is built from TRBV5-4 and TRBJ1-4; 7 nucleotides align to TRBD1. The germline CDR1 and CDR2 sequences are SGHNT and YYREEE (reference sequence). This CDR3 is 13 amino acids long. Unmatched junction bases numbered 2, after V lost 4 bases and J lost 5 bases.

The gene calls are TRBV5-1 and TRBJ1-4; D gene ambiguous. With 4 bases removed from V and 3 bases from J, the gap between germline ends came to 10 bases. Germline V gene lookup returns CDR1 SGHRS and CDR2 YFSETQ. The CDR3 loop spans 14 amino acids. This CDR3 is CASSVNSPNEKLFF. Written as DNA, the CDR3 is TGCGCCAGCAGCGTAAACAGCCCTAATGAAAAACTGTTTTTT.

This clone was seen a handful of times. V gene TRBV27 combines with J gene TRBJ2-5; D is unclear. The J call may be faulty, since TRBJ2-7 better matches the DNA end. This CDR3 comprises 11 residues. CDR1 and CDR2 (germline): MNHEY, SMNVEV (reference sequence). CDR3 region: CASNPGYEQYF. The CDR3 DNA is TGTGCCAGCAACCCAGGCTACGAGCAGTACTTC.

This rearrangement joins TRBV27 to TRBJ2-7, with 9 bases lining up with TRBD1. CDR1 is MNHEY, CDR2 SMNVEV, per germline (reference sequence). There are 15 residues in the CDR3. V lost 5 bases, J lost 4 bases, and 9 bases stayed unmatched. The DNA for the CDR3 is TGTGCCAGCAGTCCGGTCGGACAGGGGAGTTACGAGCAGTACTTC. It translates to CASSPVGQGSYEQYF.

The V call is TRBV14, the J call TRBJ2-3, with 7 bases matching TRBD2. Per the germline V gene, CDR1 is SGHDN and CDR2 is FVKESK. The CDR3 has 15 amino acids. Germline trimming cut 1 base from V and 1 base from J; bases unmatched to any gene: 2. CDR3 loop: CASSQGEGGTDTQYF. The CDR3 DNA reads as TGTGCCAGCAGCCAAGGGGAGGGTGGCACAGATACGCAGTATTTT.

The chain links TRBV19 to TRBJ1-3; TRBD1 aligns across 7 bases. With 2 bases clipped from V and 0 bases from J, the junction kept 4 bases outside the gene matches. The CDR3 runs 16 residues. In germline, CDR1 is LNHDA, CDR2 SQIVND (reference sequence). The DNA of the CDR3 is TGTGCCAGTAGTATAAGGACAGGAGGCTCTGGAAACACCATATATTTT. Its protein is CASSIRTGGSGNTIYF.

The chain links TRBV28 to TRBJ1-5, with D tentatively TRBD1 (6 bases). This CDR3 comprises 15 residues. V was shortened by 5 bases and J by 9 bases, with 20 bases between the two germline ends. The V gene's germline CDR1 is MDHEN and CDR2 SYDVKM. CDR3 residues: CASSLIDRINGPQHF. The CDR3 bases are TGTGCCAGCAGTCTGATCGACAGGATTAATGGGCCCCAGCATTTT.

The chain carries TRBV10-1 and TRBJ2-1; the match to TRBD2 covers 8 bases. Looked up from germline, CDR1 is WNHNN and CDR2 is SYGVQD (reference sequence). CDR3 size: 19 residues. Trimming removed 1 base from V and 0 bases from J; junction bases left unmatched: 11. CDR3 in amino acids: CASSEYERGHPSSYNEQFF. The CDR3 DNA reads TGCGCCAGCAGTGAGTACGAGCGGGGGCACCCGAGCTCCTACAATGAGCAGTTCTTC.

This rearrangement joins TRBV10-3 to TRBJ1-4; D gene ambiguous. CDR3 length: 13 amino acids. The V gene lost 3 bases and the J gene lost 4 bases, with 6 bases spanning the gap. Germline assignment: CDR1 ENHRY and CDR2 SYGVKD. The CDR3 bases are TGTGCCATCAGTGAACAGAATAATGAAAAACTGTTTTTT. Amino acids: CAISEQNNEKLFF.